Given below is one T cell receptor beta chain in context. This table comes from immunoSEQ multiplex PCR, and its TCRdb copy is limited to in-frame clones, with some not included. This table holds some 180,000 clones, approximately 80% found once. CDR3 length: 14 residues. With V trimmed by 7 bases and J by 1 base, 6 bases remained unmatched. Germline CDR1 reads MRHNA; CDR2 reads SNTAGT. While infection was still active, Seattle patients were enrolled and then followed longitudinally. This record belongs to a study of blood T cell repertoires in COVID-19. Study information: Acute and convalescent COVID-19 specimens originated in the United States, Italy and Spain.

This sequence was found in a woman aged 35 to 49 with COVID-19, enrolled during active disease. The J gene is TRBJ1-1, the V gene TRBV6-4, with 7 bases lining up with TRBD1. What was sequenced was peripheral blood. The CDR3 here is CASTTGTANTEAFF. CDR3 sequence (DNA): TGTGCCAGCACCACAGGGACAGCGAACACTGAAGCTTTCTTT.